These 29 T cell receptor beta chains came from one sample sequenced in a study of T cell responses to AZD1222 COVID-19 vaccine. Data came from immunoSEQ multiplex PCR; TCRdb stores just in-frame clones and leaves some out. The table lists 150,000 to 200,000 clones, approximately 88% of them singletons. The material sequenced was peripheral blood, taken 28 days after the second AZD1222 dose. The source of these receptors is an adult who received the AZD1222 COVID-19 vaccine.

This sequence joins TRBV11-3 and TRBJ2-2, with a weak D call TRBD1 (5 bases). Germline V gene data show CDR1 as SGHNT and CDR2 as YENEEA. V lost 0 bases and J lost 7, with 6 bases in between. This CDR3 has 13 residues. In nucleotides, the CDR3 is TGTGCCAGCAGCTTAGAAAGGGGCGGGGAGCTGTTTTTT. It translates to CASSLERGGELFF.

The chain couples TRBV30 to TRBJ2-2; D call uncertain. CDR3 size: 15 residues. Trimming pared 3 bases from V and 2 bases from J, leaving 13 bases between. Germline assignment: CDR1 GTSNPN and CDR2 SVGIG (reference sequence). The CDR3 nucleotides are TGTGCCTGGAGGGGCCTTTCCCCTAACACCGGGGAGCTGTTTTTT. Encoded protein: CAWRGLSPNTGELFF.

The V and J genes are TRBV7-2 and TRBJ1-1; the match to TRBD1 covers 8 bases. CDR1 and CDR2 (germline): SGHTA, FQGNSA. This CDR3 comprises 13 residues. Trimming cost V 5 bases and J 10 bases; bases outside gene matches: 9. In DNA form, the CDR3 reads TGTGCCAGCAGCCAAATGGACAGGGTTGGAGCTTTCTTT. It is translated as CASSQMDRVGAFF.

This rearrangement joins TRBV18 to TRBJ1-2; tentative D call: TRBD1 (5 bases). The CDR3 loop spans 14 amino acids. In germline, CDR1 is KGHSH, CDR2 LQKENI. V lost 0 bases and J lost 8, with 13 bases in between. CDR3 nucleotides: TGTGCCAGCTCACCACCTTCGGGGGTCTTCGGCTACACCTTC. This gives the protein CASSPPSGVFGYTF.

The chain recombines TRBV14 with TRBJ2-5, with D tentatively TRBD1 (6 bases). Germline assignment: CDR1 SGHDN and CDR2 FVKESK. This CDR3 spans 15 amino acids. Trimming stripped 4 bases from V and 1 base from J, with 13 bases between. The CDR3 here is CASSPRTAFQETQYF. The CDR3 DNA is TGTGCCAGCAGCCCTCGGACAGCCTTCCAAGAGACCCAGTACTTC.

The genes are TRBV5-1 and TRBJ2-5; D is unresolved. Germline V CDR1 and CDR2: SGHRS, YFSETQ. The V gene lost 1 base and the J gene lost 1 base, with 8 bases spanning the gap. The CDR3 spans 14 residues. CDR3 DNA sequence: TGCGCCAGCAGCTTGAGGCACCCCCAAGAGACCCAGTACTTC. This codes for CASSLRHPQETQYF.

The chain joins TRBV19 to TRBJ1-5; TRBD1 agrees at 7 bases. The CDR3 loop spans 14 amino acids. Germline-derived CDR1 and CDR2 are LNHDA and SQIVND (reference sequence). V lost 10 bases, J lost 1 base, and 7 bases stayed unmatched. Here the CDR3 reads CATDKQGSNQPQHF. The CDR3 DNA is TGTGCCACGGATAAACAGGGGAGCAATCAGCCCCAGCATTTT. The entire variable domain, with the rest obtained from reference TRBV19 and TRBJ1-5, is as follows: DGGITQSPKYLFRKEGQNVTLSCEQNLNHDAMYWYRQDPGQGLRLIYYSQIVNDFQKGDIAEGYSVSREKKESFPLTVTSAQKNPTAFYLCATDKQGSNQPQHFGDGTRLSIL.

The CDR3 reads CASSQLRVGYYGYTF. CDR3 sequence (DNA): TGTGCCAGCAGCCAATTACGGGTTGGGTACTATGGCTACACCTTC. The J gene is TRBJ1-2, the V gene TRBV14; D is undetermined. The CDR3 is made up of 15 amino acids. CDR1 and CDR2 (germline): SGHDN, FVKESK. Between the trimmed V and J ends, which lost 2 bases and 3 bases, there was a span of 13 bases.

The rearrangement joins TRBV25-1 to TRBJ2-7, with TRBD1 matching over 9 bases. CDR3 length: 15 amino acids. CDR1 is MGHDK and CDR2 is SYGVNS in the germline V gene. Losses at the gene ends were 7 bases for V and 4 bases for J; bases not matched to a gene: 11. CDR3 nucleotides: TGTGCCAGCACCCGCCAAGGGACAGGGACGTACGAGCAGTACTTC. Its translation is CASTRQGTGTYEQYF.

V gene TRBV4-1 combines with J gene TRBJ2-2, with 8 bases lining up with TRBD1. The trim removed 3 bases at V and 3 bases at J, leaving 6 bases unmatched. In germline, CDR1 is MGHRA, CDR2 YSYEKL. The CDR3 consists of 16 residues. The CDR3 here is CASSQGGQVDTGELFF. As DNA, the CDR3 is TGCGCCAGCAGCCAGGGGGGACAGGTGGACACCGGGGAGCTGTTTTTT.

This clone was counted a single time. The chain couples TRBV12-3 or TRBV12-4 to TRBJ1-6, with D unresolved. V lost 3 bases and J 13 bases, leaving 10 bases between the germline ends. The CDR3 totals 12 residues. The CDR3 sequence: CASSFEGGPLHF. CDR3 coding DNA: TGTGCCAGCAGTTTCGAGGGAGGGCCCCTCCACTTT.

Only one count was recorded for this clone. The rearrangement uses TRBV7-2 and TRBJ1-1; unclear D gene. The CDR3 extends over 13 amino acids. Germline lookup yields CDR1 SGHTA and CDR2 FQGNSA. V lost 6 bases and J 1 base, leaving 9 bases between the germline ends. Here the CDR3 DNA reads TGTGCCAGCAGTTCCTACGGGAACACTGAAGCTTTCTTT. It codes for CASSSYGNTEAFF.

The V gene is TRBV30, the J gene TRBJ2-1, with unresolved D. The CDR3 is 12 residues long. The V end lost 6 bases, the J end lost 7 bases, and 13 bases lay between the germline ends. Germline CDR1 and CDR2: GTSNPN and SVGIG (reference sequence). This CDR3 reads CACSVVLNEQFF. The DNA for the CDR3 is TGTGCCTGTTCGGTGGTCCTAAATGAGCAGTTCTTC.

The gene calls are TRBV21-1 and TRBJ2-7. TRBV21-1 is a listed pseudogene. This CDR3 comprises 18 residues. CDR3 bases: TGTGCCAGCAGCAAAGCTGCATTTTCGGCCCGAGGGGACTACGAGCAGTACTTC. Residues: CASSKAAFSARGDYEQYF.

The chain combines TRBV11-2 with TRBJ1-1, with a weak D call TRBD1 (5 bases). CDR1 is SGHAT and CDR2 is FQNNGV in the germline V gene. V lost 2 bases and J 0 bases, leaving 13 bases between the germline ends. The CDR3 spans 16 residues. Here the CDR3 DNA reads TGTGCCAGCAGCTTAAGATCAGGGTATCTGAACACTGAAGCTTTCTTT. Translation: CASSLRSGYLNTEAFF.

The J gene is TRBJ1-1, the V gene TRBV5-5, with unresolved D. CDR1 SGHKS and CDR2 YYEKEE come from the germline V gene (reference sequence). The CDR3 sequence is 14 residues long. Trimming took 2 bases from V and 0 from J, leaving 8 bases between them. The CDR3 bases are TGTGCCAGCAGCTTAAGGAATTTGAACACTGAAGCTTTCTTT. This translates into CASSLRNLNTEAFF. Looking up the rest from reference TRBV5-5 and TRBJ1-1 gives the full variable domain: DAGVTQSPTHLIKTRGQQVTLRCSPISGHKSVSWYQQVLGQGPQFIFQYYEKEERGRGNFPDRFSARQFPNYSSELNVNALLLGDSALYLCASSLRNLNTEAFFGQGTRLTVV.

On this clone: This may stem from a read error, because a much larger clone lies one nucleotide away. Other DNA sequences within the sample encode an identical CDR3. J is TRBJ2-2 and V is TRBV7-9, with D unresolved. The V gene's germline CDR1 is SEHNR and CDR2 FQNEAQ (reference sequence). The germline V and J ends were trimmed by 5 bases and 7 bases, with 8 bases remaining between them. The CDR3 spans 12 residues. CDR3 nucleotide sequence: TGTGCCAGCAGCCTCGGAGTCGGGGAGCTGTTTTTT. It specifies CASSLGVGELFF.

The chain joins TRBV7-2 to TRBJ1-4, with unresolved D. V lost 5 bases and J 6 bases, leaving 13 bases between the germline ends. The CDR3 extends over 14 amino acids. Germline loops: CDR1 SGHTA, CDR2 FQGNSA. The CDR3 protein is CASSPYGVHEKLFF. CDR3 nucleotides: TGTGCCAGCAGCCCCTATGGGGTTCATGAAAAACTGTTTTTT.

This clone was counted only a few times. The V and J genes are TRBV6-5 and TRBJ2-2, with 12 nucleotides matching TRBD2. Per the germline V gene, CDR1 is MNHEY and CDR2 is SVGAGI. The CDR3 is 15 residues long. With V trimmed by 7 bases and J by 5 bases, 5 bases remained unmatched. In DNA form, the CDR3 reads TGTGCCAGCACCCGACTAGCGGGGGAGACCGGGGAGCTGTTTTTT. Protein product: CASTRLAGETGELFF.

The table lists this clone with a few counts. The chain uses TRBV18 and TRBJ1-6, with D possibly matching TRBD1 (6 bases). The germline CDR1 and CDR2 sequences are KGHSH and LQKENI. The CDR3 is 12 amino acids. With 5 bases removed from V and 8 bases from J, the gap between germline ends came to 7 bases. CDR3 amino acids: CASSSGDSPLHF. CDR3 nucleotides: TGTGCCAGCTCATCAGGGGATTCACCCCTCCACTTT. Supplemented by reference TRBV18 and TRBJ1-6, the full variable domain reads NAGVMQNPRHLVRRRGQEARLRCSPMKGHSHVYWYRQLPEEGLKFMVYLQKENIIDESGMPKERFSAEFPKEGPSILRIQQVVRGDSAAYFCASSSGDSPLHFGNGTRLTVT.

This chain uses TRBV30 with TRBJ1-2; TRBD1 matches at 7 bases. The V segment lost 2 bases and the J segment 5 bases; nucleotides outside the gene matches: 5. The germline gives CDR1 GTSNPN, CDR2 SVGIG (reference sequence). This CDR3 has 13 amino acids. CDR3 nucleotide sequence: TGTGCCTGGAGTTACACCAGGGGGTATGGCTACACCTTC. Translated: CAWSYTRGYGYTF. The variable domain in full, completed from reference TRBV30 and TRBJ1-2, reads SQTIHQWPATLVQPVGSPLSLECTVEGTSNPNLYWYRQAAGRGLQLLFYSVGIGQISSEVPQNLSASRPQDRQFILSSKKLLLSDSGFYLCAWSYTRGYGYTFGSGTRLTVV.

The V and J genes are TRBV6-4 and TRBJ2-6; the D is unclear. Per germline, CDR1 MRHNA and CDR2 SNTAGT. The CDR3 covers 15 residues. V dropped 0 bases and J dropped 0 bases, with 3 bases sitting between them. The CDR3 DNA is TGTGCCAGCAGTGACTCCGACTCTGGGGCCAACGTCCTGACTTTC. Protein: CASSDSDSGANVLTF.

This clone was seen a few times. This chain joins TRBV5-6 and TRBJ2-7, with 8 bases that match TRBD2. The trim removed 4 bases at V and 2 bases at J, leaving 8 bases unmatched. The germline V gene has CDR1 SGHDT and CDR2 YYEEEE. The length of the CDR3 is 15 residues. The CDR3 reads CASSAAGGSAYEQYF. Here the CDR3 DNA reads TGTGCCAGCAGCGCTGCGGGGGGCAGCGCCTACGAGCAGTACTTC.

The chain is built from TRBV30 and TRBJ2-1; 9 bases agree with TRBD2. The junction had 4 bases not matched to a gene; V was cut back by 4 bases and J by 6 bases. CDR1 is GTSNPN and CDR2 is SVGIG in the germline V gene (reference sequence). This CDR3 region has 13 residues. This CDR3 is CAWTAGGSNEQFF. CDR3 in DNA: TGTGCCTGGACTGCGGGGGGGTCCAATGAGCAGTTCTTC.

The rearrangement uses TRBV11-2 and TRBJ2-7; TRBD1 agrees at 9 bases. The CDR3 has 15 residues. V dropped 2 bases and J dropped 9; count of bases not matched to a gene: 11. Germline CDR1 SGHAT, CDR2 FQNNGV. The CDR3 here is CASSLIGTGIYWQYF. The CDR3 coding sequence is TGTGCCAGCAGCTTAATCGGGACAGGGATATACTGGCAGTACTTC.

J is TRBJ2-5 and V is TRBV23-1, with D maybe TRBD1 (6 bases). TRBV23-1 is recorded as an ORF, its role being uncertain. CDR3 size: 15 residues. V shed 2 bases and J shed 4 bases, with 14 bases lying between them. The CDR3 nucleotides read TGCGCCAGCAGTCAACTACAGGGTAGGCGAGAGACCCAGTACTTC. It codes for CASSQLQGRRETQYF.

V usage is TRBV20-1 and J usage is TRBJ2-2; D remains ambiguous. V lost 3 bases and J 2 bases, leaving 19 bases between the germline ends. Germline CDR1 and CDR2: DFQATT and SNEGSKA (reference sequence). The CDR3 contains 17 residues. DNA for the CDR3: TGCAGTGCTAGTTCGCCACCAGCTTACCTAAACACCGGGGAGCTGTTTTTT. It is translated as CSASSPPAYLNTGELFF.

The chain joins TRBV2 to TRBJ2-3, with 14 nucleotides matching TRBD2. Germline V gives CDR1 SNHLY, CDR2 FYNNEI. CDR3 length: 15 residues. After removal of 7 bases from V and 6 bases from J, the junction contained 6 bases not matched to a gene. Here the CDR3 DNA reads TGTGCCAGCATTGCCAGGACTAGCGGGGGGGATACGCAGTATTTT. Translation gives CASIARTSGGDTQYF. Full variable domain (rest looked up from reference TRBV2 and TRBJ2-3): EPEVTQTPSHQVTQMGQEVILRCVPISNHLYFYWYRQILGQKVEFLVSFYNNEISEKSEIFDDQFSVERPDGSNFTLKIRSTKLEDSAMYFCASIARTSGGDTQYFGPGTRLTVL.

CDR3 region: CASSLARGGGYTF. The CDR3 bases are TGTGCCAGCAGTTTAGCGCGGGGTGGGGGCTACACCTTC. This rearrangement joins TRBV12-3 or TRBV12-4 to TRBJ1-2; no reliable D call. The V and J ends lost 0 bases and 8 bases respectively, with 10 bases between them. CDR3 size: 13 residues.